This is a list of T cell receptor beta chains from one sample in a study of graft-versus-host responses after intestinal transplantation. TCRdb keeps only in-frame clones here, not all; method: immunoSEQ multiplex PCR. The data show tens of thousands of clones, around 94% seen once. The starting material was PBMCs, obtained 16 days after intestinal transplant. These receptors all come from a human patient who received an intestinal transplant, so some T cells may come from the graft donor. The CDR3 runs from the conserved cysteine through the conserved F or W. D genes are given only for firm matches. Size is omitted from some rows. Given values are once, few, many or a class for expanded clones.

D gene	clone size	V gene	J gene	CDR3 protein	CDR3 DNA
.	.	TRBV9	TRBJ2-1	CASSVDTSRIYNEQFF	TGTGCCAGCAGCGTAGATACTAGCCGGATTTACAATGAGCAGTTCTTC
TRBD1	.	TRBV9	TRBJ1-4	CASSVSTGEREKLFF	TGTGCCAGCAGCGTCAGCACAGGGGAGAGGGAAAAACTGTTTTTT
.	.	TRBV29-1	TRBJ2-1	CSGDLSYEQFF	TGCAGCGGGGACTTGTCGTATGAGCAGTTCTTC
TRBD2	.	TRBV4-2	TRBJ2-5	CASSQAWASGSRQEETQYF	TGTGCCAGCAGCCAAGCCTGGGCTAGCGGGAGTAGGCAGGAAGAGACCCAGTACTTC
TRBD2	.	TRBV2	TRBJ2-1	CAAARREQVLAVMKNEQFF	TGTGCGGCAGCAAGGCGGGAGCAGGTTCTAGCGGTAATGAAGAATGAGCAGTTCTTC
TRBD1	.	TRBV10-3	TRBJ1-1	CAISEQGGTEAFF	TGTGCCATCAGTGAACAGGGGGGCACTGAAGCTTTCTTT
.	.	TRBV18	TRBJ2-4	CASSPAFARLLAKNIQYF	TGTGCCAGCTCACCCGCCTTCGCTCGGTTGCTAGCCAAAAACATTCAGTACTTC
.	.	TRBV18	TRBJ1-2	CASSSDGGANYGYTF	TGTGCCAGCTCCTCAGACGGCGGGGCGAATTATGGCTACACCTTC
TRBD1	.	TRBV25-1	TRBJ2-2	CASSEWTGMSTGELFF	TGTGCCAGCAGTGAATGGACAGGGATGAGCACCGGGGAGCTGTTTTTT
TRBD1	.	TRBV5-6	TRBJ2-7	CASSAGGNYEQYF	TGTGCCAGCAGCGCAGGGGGAAACTACGAGCAGTACTTC
.	.	TRBV4-3	TRBJ1-1	CASSQGAPVHVAFF	TGCGCCAGCAGCCAAGGCGCTCCAGTGCATGTAGCTTTCTTT
.	.	TRBV7-3	TRBJ1-2	CASSLTGADGYTF	TGTGCCAGCAGCTTAACAGGGGCCGATGGCTACACCTTC
.	.	TRBV10-3	TRBJ2-5	CAISLRGAQETQYF	TGTGCCATCAGTTTAAGGGGGGCCCAAGAGACCCAGTACTTC
TRBD2	.	TRBV7-3	TRBJ2-2	CASSLLPGRLALSGELFF	TGTGCCAGCAGCTTACTCCCGGGGAGACTAGCCCTCTCCGGGGAGCTGTTTTTT
TRBD2	.	TRBV15	TRBJ2-2	CATSSRYSGRTGELFF	TGTGCCACCAGCAGTCGTTATAGCGGGAGGACCGGGGAGCTGTTTTTT
.	.	TRBV4-2	TRBJ2-7	CASSQAPKNYEQYF	TGTGCCAGCAGCCAAGCTCCCAAAAATTACGAGCAGTACTTC
.	.	TRBV28	TRBJ2-1	CASSARREPPPEQFF	TGTGCCAGCAGTGCGAGGAGGGAACCCCCCCCTGAGCAGTTCTTC
.	.	TRBV6-1	TRBJ1-2	CASSDWYGRPANYGYTF	TGTGCCAGCAGTGATTGGTATGGACGGCCGGCTAACTATGGCTACACCTTC
.	.	TRBV4-3	TRBJ1-5	CASSQGAGSNQPQHF	TGCGCCAGCAGCCAGGGGGCAGGGTCCAATCAGCCCCAGCATTTT
TRBD1	few	TRBV15	TRBJ2-7	CATSRQRDRGYEQYF	TGTGCCACCAGCAGGCAGAGGGACAGGGGTTACGAGCAGTACTTC
TRBD2	.	TRBV5-4	TRBJ2-1	CASSSTGTRVNEQFF	TGTGCCAGCAGTTCTACCGGGACTAGGGTAAATGAGCAGTTCTTC
.	.	TRBV28	TRBJ1-2	CASSLGGGNYGYTF	TGTGCCAGCAGCCTAGGGGGAGGGAACTATGGCTACACCTTC
.	.	TRBV29-1	TRBJ2-5	CSVFQETQYF	TGCAGCGTATTCCAAGAGACCCAGTACTTC
.	.	TRBV6-5	TRBJ1-2	CASSYSTRAYGYTF	TGTGCCAGCAGTTACTCGACCAGGGCCTATGGCTACACCTTC
.	.	TRBV27	TRBJ2-1	CASSWSGTENYNEQFF	TGTGCCAGCAGTTGGAGCGGGACAGAAAATTACAATGAGCAGTTCTTC
.	.	TRBV28	TRBJ1-5	CASSLQAPQHF	TGTGCCAGCAGTTTACAGGCGCCCCAGCATTTT
TRBD2	.	TRBV7-9	TRBJ2-5	CASSLGQLAGDAETQYF	TGTGCCAGCAGCTTAGGTCAACTAGCGGGAGACGCAGAGACCCAGTACTTC
TRBD1	.	TRBV14	TRBJ1-4	CASSPAGGPREKLFF	TGTGCCAGCAGCCCGGCAGGGGGGCCACGGGAAAAACTGTTTTTT
TRBD2	.	TRBV13	TRBJ2-3	CASSLGPPGGLAGRSTDTQYF	TGTGCCAGCAGCTTAGGCCCCCCGGGGGGACTAGCGGGGAGAAGCACAGATACGCAGTATTTT
TRBD1	.	TRBV27	TRBJ2-3	CASSWTGNGADTQYF	TGTGCCAGCAGTTGGACAGGGAATGGGGCAGATACGCAGTATTTT
.	few	TRBV5-1	TRBJ1-1	CASSLGGWVNTEAFF	TGCGCCAGCAGCTTGGGGGGCTGGGTGAACACTGAAGCCTTCTTT
.	.	TRBV7-8	TRBJ2-4	CASSLGFLGPTELLAKNIQYF	TGTGCCAGCAGCTTAGGATTTCTGGGCCCCACTGAACTCCTAGCCAAAAACATTCAGTACTTC
.	once	TRBV4-2	TRBJ2-1	CASSQDGSEQFF	TGTGCCAGCAGCCAAGACGGCTCAGAGCAGTTCTTC
TRBD2	.	TRBV7-7	TRBJ2-1	CASSPGGGGYNEQFF	TGTGCCAGCAGCCCGGGGGGCGGGGGGTACAATGAGCAGTTCTTC
TRBD2	.	TRBV7-3	TRBJ2-1	CASSTSGTSLNEQFF	TGTGCCAGCAGTACCTCCGGGACTAGCCTTAATGAGCAGTTCTTC
TRBD2	once	TRBV9	TRBJ2-2	CASEGTSGTGELFF	TGTGCCAGCGAAGGGACTAGCGGAACCGGGGAGCTGTTTTTT
TRBD1	once	TRBV28	TRBJ2-2	CASSLIRISGQGTNTGELFF	TGTGCCAGCAGTCTTATTCGGATCTCGGGACAGGGTACGAACACCGGGGAGCTGTTTTTT
.	once	TRBV6-5	TRBJ1-5	CASSYSQKNQPQHF	TGTGCCAGCAGTTACTCCCAGAAAAATCAGCCCCAGCATTTT
TRBD2	.	TRBV4-1	TRBJ2-5	CASSRILAGGPVQETQYF	TGCGCCAGCAGCCGCATACTAGCGGGAGGGCCAGTACAAGAGACCCAGTACTTC
TRBD1	.	TRBV7-3	TRBJ1-2	CASGEGAANYGYTF	TGTGCCAGCGGGGAGGGGGCCGCTAACTATGGCTACACCTTC
TRBD1	.	TRBV19	TRBJ1-5	CASSIVGTGGRQPQHF	TGTGCCAGTAGTATAGTAGGGACAGGGGGCCGGCAGCCCCAGCATTTT
.	.	TRBV27	TRBJ2-3	CASSSHLTDTQYF	TGTGCCAGCAGTTCCCATCTGACAGATACGCAGTATTTT
TRBD2	once	TRBV27	TRBJ2-5	CASGRVSGRAWTQYF	TGTGCCAGCGGACGAGTTAGCGGGAGGGCCTGGACCCAGTACTTC
TRBD2	.	TRBV9	TRBJ2-1	CASSLLTSGSYNEQFF	TGTGCCAGCAGCCTACTCACTAGCGGGAGTTACAATGAGCAGTTCTTC
TRBD1	.	TRBV4-3	TRBJ2-1	CASSQGTGKGNEQFF	TGCGCCAGCAGCCAAGGGACAGGGAAGGGTAATGAGCAGTTCTTC
.	.	TRBV19	TRBJ1-5	CASSKRNQPQHF	TGTGCCAGTAGTAAACGGAATCAGCCCCAGCATTTT
.	.	TRBV6-5	TRBJ2-5	CASSSYPWTVQETQYF	TGTGCCAGCAGTTCTTACCCCTGGACGGTTCAAGAGACCCAGTACTTC
.	.	TRBV27	TRBJ2-5	CATAFEGTQYF	TGTGCCACGGCATTCGAGGGGACCCAGTACTTC
.	.	TRBV5-6	TRBJ2-7	CASSLGGLSSYEQYF	TGTGCCAGCAGCTTGGGCGGCCTGAGCTCCTACGAGCAGTACTTC
.	.	TRBV6-6	TRBJ1-1	CASSYLDSEMNTEAFF	TGTGCCAGCAGTTACCTCGACAGTGAAATGAACACTGAAGCTTTCTTT
TRBD2	.	TRBV6-5	TRBJ2-2	CASSYSSGRAAGELFF	TGTGCCAGCAGTTATAGTAGCGGGAGGGCCGCCGGGGAGCTGTTTTTT
TRBD1	.	TRBV13	TRBJ1-4	CASSKTDGTVNEKLFF	TGTGCCAGCAGTAAAACGGACGGGACAGTCAATGAAAAACTGTTTTTT
TRBD1	.	TRBV5-8	TRBJ1-1	CASSSSGTGDTEAFF	TGTGCCAGCAGCTCCTCCGGGACAGGGGACACTGAAGCTTTCTTT
.	.	TRBV19	TRBJ1-4	CATQEGEDEKLFF	TGTGCCACCCAGGAGGGGGAGGACGAAAAACTGTTTTTT